Below are 25 T cell receptor beta chains sequenced from a single sample in a study of CD8 T cells in Susac syndrome. It was with random hexamers that roughly 0.5 to 1 ug RNA was reverse transcribed. TCRdb passed the immunoSEQ multiplex PCR reads through MiXCR, listing each CDR3 protein once. Of more than 150,000 distinct CDR3 sequences in the sample, roughly 95% were seen once. The sample taken for sequencing was CD4+ T cells from PBMCs. The receptors were gathered from a human donor with Susac syndrome.

This chain uses TRBV6-2 or TRBV6-3 with TRBJ1-4; tentatively, D is TRBD1 (5 bases). Trimming took 7 bases from V and 8 from J, leaving 17 bases between them. The CDR3 is made up of 14 amino acids. CDR1 and CDR2 (germline): MNHEY, SVGEGT. CDR3 region: CASKRDGPSEKLFF. As DNA, the CDR3 is TGTGCCAGCAAGAGGGACGGACCGAGCGAAAAACTGTTTTTT.

This chain links TRBV19 with TRBJ2-3; no reliable D call. Trimming removed 2 bases from V and 0 bases from J, with 12 bases in between. Germline V gives CDR1 LNHDA, CDR2 SQIVND (reference sequence). This CDR3 has 16 residues. The DNA of the CDR3 is TGTGCCAGTAGTATAATGGGGAAGACTAGCACAGATACGCAGTATTTT. Translation gives CASSIMGKTSTDTQYF.

CDR3 nucleotide sequence: TGCAGTGCTAGGGCGGGAGGGCCGGTTGAGCAGTTCTTC. Protein product: CSARAGGPVEQFF. The rearrangement uses TRBV20-1 and TRBJ2-1; 9 positions match TRBD2. The V and J ends lost 3 bases and 9 bases, in that order; junction bases with no gene match: 6. Germline V gene lookup returns CDR1 DFQATT and CDR2 SNEGSKA (reference sequence). This CDR3 region has 13 residues.

This chain uses TRBV6-2 or TRBV6-3 with TRBJ2-7, with D perhaps TRBD1 (5 bases). Germline CDR1 reads MNHEY; CDR2 reads SVGEGT. V lost 6 bases to trimming and J lost 6 bases, with 21 bases between them. The CDR3 loop spans 15 amino acids. DNA for the CDR3: TGTGCCAGCAGCATCCCTCCCCTAGGACACTCCGAGCAGTACTTC. It yields the protein CASSIPPLGHSEQYF.

The chain uses TRBV15 and TRBJ2-5; D is possibly TRBD1 (6 bases). The CDR3 is made up of 15 amino acids. The germline V gene has CDR1 LNHNV and CDR2 YYDKDF (reference sequence). Trimming took off 0 bases at V and 5 bases at J, with 13 bases between the two ends. The CDR3 region has the DNA TGTGCCACCAGCAGAGATGGGGGCCCGGGGGAGACCCAGTACTTC. This codes for CATSRDGGPGETQYF.

The V gene is TRBV4-2, the J gene TRBJ1-2, with D perhaps TRBD1 (5 bases). This CDR3 spans 12 amino acids. Trimming removed 0 bases from V and 8 bases from J, with 7 bases in between. From germline, CDR1 is LGHNA and CDR2 YNFKEQ. The CDR3 region is CASSQDQGGYTF. CDR3 nucleotides: TGTGCCAGCAGCCAAGATCAGGGAGGCTACACCTTC.

The chain recombines TRBV28 with TRBJ1-5; no clear D. Per germline, CDR1 MDHEN and CDR2 SYDVKM. V was trimmed by 1 base and J by 6 bases, leaving 4 bases between them. This CDR3 spans 12 amino acids. CDR3 in DNA: TGTGCCAGCAGTTTATTGAGTCAGCCCCAGCATTTT. Its translation is CASSLLSQPQHF.

V is TRBV15 and J is TRBJ2-1, with D possibly being TRBD1 or TRBD2 (5 bases each). Per germline, CDR1 LNHNV and CDR2 YYDKDF (reference sequence). This CDR3 is 16 amino acids long. V was pared by 5 bases and J by 1 base, with 15 bases between. The CDR3 spells CATSVLGVRSYNEQFF. In nucleotides, the CDR3 is TGTGCCACCAGCGTCCTGGGGGTCCGATCCTACAATGAGCAGTTCTTC.

This chain joins TRBV28 and TRBJ2-1, with D perhaps matching TRBD1 (6 bases). Per germline, CDR1 MDHEN and CDR2 SYDVKM. The CDR3 has 13 residues. V lost 11 bases and J 6 bases, leaving 17 bases between the germline ends. CDR3: CAFGQPDINEQFF. The CDR3 DNA sequence: TGTGCCTTTGGACAGCCTGACATCAATGAGCAGTTCTTC.

This rearrangement joins TRBV20-1 to TRBJ2-3; no reliable D call. CDR1 and CDR2 (germline): DFQATT, SNEGSKA (reference sequence). This CDR3 has 14 amino acids. V shed 0 bases and J shed 1 base, with 8 bases lying between them. The CDR3 reads CSARDRKGTDTQYF. CDR3 DNA sequence: TGCAGTGCTAGAGACCGGAAAGGCACAGATACGCAGTATTTT.

This chain joins TRBV11-2 and TRBJ2-3, with 7 bases identical to TRBD2. The V gene end was trimmed by 2 bases and the J gene end by 6 bases; junction bases not matched to a gene: 5. The germline CDR1 and CDR2 sequences are SGHAT and FQNNGV. This CDR3 contains 14 residues. CDR3 coding DNA: TGTGCCAGCAGCTTACCCCCGGGGGGTGATACGCAGTATTTT. Residues: CASSLPPGGDTQYF. The complete variable domain, with remaining parts taken from reference TRBV11-2 and TRBJ2-3, reads EAGVAQSPRYKIIEKRQSVAFWCNPISGHATLYWYQQILGQGPKLLIQFQNNGVVDDSQLPKDRFSAERLKGVDSTLKIQPAKLEDSAVYLCASSLPPGGDTQYFGPGTRLTVL.

The rearrangement links TRBV29-1 to TRBJ2-5; 12 nucleotides align to TRBD2. V shed 4 bases, J shed 4 bases, and the junction held 16 bases outside the gene matches. CDR3 length equals 18 residues. Germline CDR1 reads SQVTM; CDR2 reads ANQGSEA. Here the CDR3 DNA reads TGCAGCGTTGCGGGACTAGCGGGCGGTGAAGACAGGGGAGAGACCCAGTACTTC. Encoded protein: CSVAGLAGGEDRGETQYF. Supplemented by reference TRBV29-1 and TRBJ2-5, the full variable domain reads SAVISQKPSRDICQRGTSLTIQCQVDSQVTMMFWYRQQPGQSLTLIATANQGSEATYESGFVIDKFPISRPNLTFSTLTVSNMSPEDSSIYLCSVAGLAGGEDRGETQYFGPGTRLLVL.

V usage is TRBV12-3 or TRBV12-4 and J usage is TRBJ2-2, with 10 bases identical to TRBD2. CDR3 size: 15 residues. Losses at the gene ends were 6 bases for V and 4 bases for J; bases not matched to a gene: 5. The CDR3, as DNA: TGTGCCAGCAGGAACAGCGGGAGGGCCACCGGGGAGCTGTTTTTT. Its protein product is CASRNSGRATGELFF.

This rearrangement joins TRBV20-1 to TRBJ1-5; D might be TRBD1 (5 bases). V lost 0 bases, J lost 4 bases, and 10 bases lay in between. This CDR3 is 14 amino acids long. CDR1 is DFQATT and CDR2 is SNEGSKA in the germline V gene (reference sequence). The CDR3 sequence: CSARDLRANQPQHF. For the CDR3, the DNA is TGCAGTGCTAGAGATCTCAGGGCTAATCAGCCCCAGCATTTT.

The chain couples TRBV2 to TRBJ2-7, with 9 bases matching TRBD1. Germline values: CDR1 SNHLY, CDR2 FYNNEI. The CDR3 contains 13 residues. V lost 6 bases to trimming and J lost 1 base; unmatched junction nucleotides: 1. This CDR3 is CASRDRGSYEQYF. The CDR3 region has the DNA TGTGCCAGCAGGGACAGGGGTTCCTACGAGCAGTACTTC.

The rearrangement uses TRBV12-3 or TRBV12-4 and TRBJ2-1; 8 nucleotides match TRBD1. The CDR3 is 12 amino acids. V shed 5 bases, J shed 12 bases, and the junction held 6 bases outside the gene matches. The CDR3 loop reads CASSPRQGRQFF. The DNA for the CDR3 is TGTGCCAGCAGTCCCCGACAGGGGCGGCAGTTCTTC.

This rearrangement joins TRBV20-1 to TRBJ1-5; a possible D gene is TRBD1 (6 bases). Trimming removed 0 bases from V and 0 bases from J, with 12 bases in between. The CDR3 has 16 residues. Germline V lookup: CDR1 DFQATT, CDR2 SNEGSKA (reference sequence). This CDR3 is CSARDGTHYSNQPQHF. Here the CDR3 DNA reads TGCAGTGCTAGAGACGGGACACATTATAGCAATCAGCCCCAGCATTTT.

The chain carries TRBV29-1 and TRBJ2-3; the match to TRBD2 covers 7 bases. The CDR3 consists of 13 residues. Trimming took 3 bases from V and 9 from J; bases not matched to a gene: 9. Germline values: CDR1 SQVTM, CDR2 ANQGSEA. The CDR3, as DNA: TGCAGCGTTGAGGGTCTAGCGGTCTTCACGCAGTATTTT. Translating it yields CSVEGLAVFTQYF.

This clonotype was seen only once. The chain uses TRBV4-3 and TRBJ1-1; D is ambiguous. Trimming removed 0 bases at V and 1 base at J, with 9 bases between. CDR1 and CDR2 (germline): LGHNA, YSLEER. CDR3 size: 15 residues. The CDR3 coding sequence is TGCGCCAGCAGCCAAGAAGGTCGAGGGAACACTGAAGCTTTCTTT. Translating it yields CASSQEGRGNTEAFF.

In its sample, this clonotype was seen once. This chain connects TRBV5-1 to TRBJ2-2; D perhaps matches TRBD1 (5 bases). The CDR3 has 14 residues. Trimming took 3 bases from V and 7 from J, leaving 13 bases between them. Germline loops: CDR1 SGHRS, CDR2 YFSETQ. CDR3 DNA sequence: TGCGCCAGCAGCTCGCTTCCAGGGATCGGGGAGCTGTTTTTT. Its translation: CASSSLPGIGELFF.

The V and J genes are TRBV2 and TRBJ2-2, with a possible D match to TRBD2 (5 bases). Per the germline V gene, CDR1 is SNHLY and CDR2 is FYNNEI. The V and J ends lost 7 bases and 13 bases respectively, with 19 bases between them. CDR3 length equals 13 residues. For the CDR3, the DNA is TGTGCCAGCACTCCTGACATGTCGGCGGGGCTGTTTTTT. It codes for CASTPDMSAGLFF. Combining the CDR3 with reference TRBV2 and TRBJ2-2 gives the whole variable domain EPEVTQTPSHQVTQMGQEVILRCVPISNHLYFYWYRQILGQKVEFLVSFYNNEISEKSEIFDDQFSVERPDGSNFTLKIRSTKLEDSAMYFCASTPDMSAGLFFGEGSRLTVL.

The rearrangement joins TRBV6-5 to TRBJ2-1; D remains unclear. Germline CDR1 and CDR2: MNHEY and SVGAGI. The CDR3 sequence is 14 residues long. The V end was cut by 5 bases, the J end by 9 bases, with 17 bases between. The CDR3 region is CASSTPSVGAEQFF. The CDR3 bases are TGTGCCAGCAGTACCCCATCAGTAGGCGCTGAGCAGTTCTTC.

This clonotype was seen just once. This rearrangement joins TRBV18 to TRBJ1-5, with D unclear. CDR1 and CDR2 (germline): KGHSH, LQKENI. Between the trimmed V and J ends, which lost 0 bases and 3 bases, there was a span of 0 bases. This CDR3 spans 12 amino acids. The CDR3 DNA sequence: TGTGCCAGCTCACCACCCAATCAGCCCCAGCATTTT. Amino acids: CASSPPNQPQHF.

V usage is TRBV24-1 and J usage is TRBJ2-3; the D gene is possibly TRBD1 (6 bases). Germline CDR1 and CDR2: KGHDR and SFDVKD. The CDR3 has 17 residues. With 3 bases removed from V and 2 bases from J, the gap between germline ends came to 17 bases. The DNA for the CDR3 is TGTGCCACCAGTGATCCCTCGACAGGCGTACTCACAGATACGCAGTATTTT. It is translated as CATSDPSTGVLTDTQYF.

This chain joins TRBV7-9 and TRBJ2-1, with 8 bases that match TRBD2. The CDR3 is 13 residues long. V lost 5 bases and J lost 12; bases outside the gene matches: 9. The germline V gene encodes CDR1 SEHNR and CDR2 FQNEAQ (reference sequence). Here the CDR3 DNA reads TGTGCCAGCAGCCGGGAGGGGGGTCAATGGCAGTTCTTC. Translation gives CASSREGGQWQFF.